The 31 T cell receptor beta chains in this list originate from one sample, sequenced in a study of T cell responses to AZD1222 COVID-19 vaccine. The assay was immunoSEQ multiplex PCR, and TCRdb's table has in-frame clones only and misses some. The sample yields roughly 120,000 clones, more than 70% seen once. The sequences come from peripheral blood, collected 28 days after the second AZD1222 dose. The receptors derive from an adult who received the AZD1222 COVID-19 vaccine.

The CDR3 reads CASSPPNRNRDSPLHF. The DNA of the CDR3 is TGTGCCAGCTCACCACCTAACCGAAACCGGGATTCACCCCTCCACTTT. The gene calls are TRBV18 and TRBJ1-6, with no clear D. The germline gives CDR1 KGHSH, CDR2 LQKENI. CDR3 length: 16 residues. The V end lost 0 bases, the J end lost 8 bases, and 14 bases lay between the germline ends.

The chain employs TRBV15 and TRBJ2-1; 10 nucleotides line up with TRBD1. V lost 1 base and J lost 5; bases outside the gene matches: 5. Germline V gene sequence: CDR1 LNHNV, CDR2 YYDKDF (reference sequence). The CDR3 extends over 16 amino acids. The CDR3 coding sequence is TGTGCCACCAGCAGAGCTCTGGGACAGGGGCACAATGAGCAGTTCTTC. It is translated as CATSRALGQGHNEQFF.

The chain employs TRBV3-1 (or the pseudogene TRBV3-2) and TRBJ1-3; the D gene is possibly TRBD1 (5 bases). Germline CDR1 LGHDT, CDR2 YNNKEL (reference sequence). V was cut by 4 bases and J by 0 bases, with 13 bases left in between. The CDR3 is 16 amino acids. CDR3 nucleotide sequence: TGTGCCAGCAGCCTCGGCGCGGGGCTCTCTGGAAACACCATATATTTT. It specifies CASSLGAGLSGNTIYF.

The chain links TRBV7-2 to TRBJ1-2; D not resolved. CDR3 length: 14 amino acids. The germline V gene encodes CDR1 SGHTA and CDR2 FQGNSA. The V gene lost 5 bases and the J gene lost 2 bases, with 12 bases spanning the gap. CDR3 protein: CASSTRMRNYGYTF. The CDR3 bases are TGTGCCAGCAGCACACGAATGAGAAACTATGGCTACACCTTC.

This sequence joins TRBV7-9 and TRBJ1-1, with D perhaps TRBD1 (6 bases). V was pared by 11 bases and J by 3 bases, with 22 bases between. There are 15 residues in the CDR3. CDR1 and CDR2 (germline): SEHNR, FQNEAQ (reference sequence). The CDR3 loop is CAGGLFRGGDTEAFF. CDR3 DNA sequence: TGTGCCGGCGGGCTATTCAGGGGTGGAGACACTGAAGCTTTCTTT.

The gene calls are TRBV11-3 and TRBJ2-2; 8 bases fit TRBD1. The J segment lost 0 bases and the V segment lost 4 bases, leaving 7 bases of the junction unmatched. Germline CDR1 reads SGHNT; CDR2 reads YENEEA. This CDR3 is 17 amino acids long. In DNA form, the CDR3 reads TGTGCCAGCAGCTCGAGATGGGACAGGACGAACACCGGGGAGCTGTTTTTT. The encoded protein is CASSSRWDRTNTGELFF.

Only one count was recorded for this clone. This chain links TRBV28 with TRBJ1-6; tentative D call: TRBD1 (6 bases). Trimming took 6 bases from V and 6 from J, leaving 18 bases between them. Germline assignment: CDR1 MDHEN and CDR2 SYDVKM. This CDR3 has 16 amino acids. The CDR3 region is CASRRGQRWGNSPLHF. As DNA, the CDR3 is TGTGCCAGCAGGCGGGGGCAACGATGGGGTAATTCACCCCTCCACTTT.

The CDR3 loop is CASSLNSGATEAFF. The CDR3 DNA follows: TGTGCCAGCAGCCTTAATTCAGGGGCCACTGAAGCTTTCTTT. V and J are TRBV7-9 and TRBJ1-1, with a possible D match to TRBD1 (6 bases). The CDR3 runs 14 residues. Germline CDR1 and CDR2: SEHNR and FQNEAQ (reference sequence). Trimming cost V 5 bases and J 4 bases, with 14 bases left between them.

The chain carries TRBV27 and TRBJ2-1; D not resolved. The CDR3 has 11 amino acids. V was trimmed by 4 bases and J by 12 bases, leaving 10 bases between them. The germline V gene has CDR1 MNHEY and CDR2 SMNVEV (reference sequence). The CDR3 bases are TGTGCCAGCAGTTCCGCCTTTCGGCAGTTCTTC. The encoded protein is CASSSAFRQFF.

The J gene is TRBJ2-1, the V gene TRBV5-6; 9 bases map to TRBD1. J was trimmed by 1 base and V by 1 base; bases with no gene match: 3. CDR3 length equals 16 residues. The germline V gene encodes CDR1 SGHDT and CDR2 YYEEEE. The CDR3 coding sequence is TGTGCCAGCAGCTTGTTGGGGACAGGGTCCTACAATGAGCAGTTCTTC. Translated, it gives CASSLLGTGSYNEQFF.

The gene calls are TRBV12-3 or TRBV12-4 and TRBJ1-6, with a possible D match to TRBD1 (5 bases). V lost 6 bases and J 12 bases, leaving 12 bases between the germline ends. The CDR3 is 12 residues long. The DNA for the CDR3 is TGTGCCAGCAGAGGGACCGCTATACCCCTCCACTTT. Translating gives CASRGTAIPLHF.

The chain carries TRBV6-2 or TRBV6-3 and TRBJ1-4; the D gene is possibly TRBD1 (5 bases). Germline V gene lookup returns CDR1 MNHEY and CDR2 SVGEGT. This CDR3 contains 14 residues. Trimming shortened V by 4 bases and J by 5 bases, and 11 bases separated the two germline ends. CDR3 DNA sequence: TGTGCCAGCAGTTTCGACAGCCCAAATGAAAAACTGTTTTTT. Amino acids: CASSFDSPNEKLFF.

The chain couples TRBV13 to TRBJ2-7; TRBD2 aligns across 11 bases. Trimming took 4 bases from V and 1 from J; bases not matched to a gene: 3. The CDR3 totals 15 residues. Per the germline V gene, CDR1 is PRHDT and CDR2 is FYEKMQ (reference sequence). The CDR3 sequence is CASSYGTSGSYEQYF. The CDR3 DNA reads TGTGCCAGCAGCTACGGGACTAGCGGTTCCTACGAGCAGTACTTC. Based on the CDR3 plus reference TRBV13 and TRBJ2-7, the full variable domain is AAGVIQSPRHLIKEKRETATLKCYPIPRHDTVYWYQQGPGQDPQFLISFYEKMQSDKGSIPDRFSAQQFSDYHSELNMSSLELGDSALYFCASSYGTSGSYEQYFGPGTRLTVT.

The chain combines TRBV7-9 with TRBJ2-2, with 12 bases that match TRBD2. This CDR3 has 15 amino acids. V lost 8 bases to trimming and J lost 1 base; unmatched junction nucleotides: 2. CDR1 SEHNR and CDR2 FQNEAQ come from the germline V gene (reference sequence). CDR3 protein: CASVTSGRNTGELFF. The CDR3 coding sequence is TGTGCCAGCGTGACTAGCGGGAGGAACACCGGGGAGCTGTTTTTT.

The rearrangement uses TRBV6-6 and TRBJ2-5; 10 nucleotides align to TRBD1. The J segment lost 2 bases and the V segment lost 0 bases, leaving 3 bases of the junction unmatched. Germline assignment: CDR1 MNHNY and CDR2 SVGAGI (reference sequence). The CDR3 is made up of 16 amino acids. The CDR3 loop is CASSYSGTGDQETQYF. CDR3 nucleotide sequence: TGTGCCAGCAGTTACTCCGGGACAGGGGATCAAGAGACCCAGTACTTC.

This chain links TRBV4-1 with TRBJ1-2, with D tentatively TRBD1 (5 bases). The ends were cut back, 0 bases at V and 4 bases at J, with 12 bases in the middle. Germline V gives CDR1 MGHRA, CDR2 YSYEKL. The length of the CDR3 is 15 residues. CDR3 nucleotides: TGCGCCAGCAGCCAAGATCGGGGCTTTATCTATGGCTACACCTTC. This translates into CASSQDRGFIYGYTF.

The V and J genes are TRBV4-2 and TRBJ1-2; 7 nucleotides match TRBD1. This CDR3 spans 15 amino acids. Germline CDR1 LGHNA, CDR2 YNFKEQ. The V and J ends lost 4 bases and 4 bases, in that order; junction bases with no gene match: 9. CDR3 in amino acids: CASSPRQGESYGYTF. Written as DNA, the CDR3 is TGTGCCAGCAGCCCCCGGCAGGGGGAGTCCTATGGCTACACCTTC.

The rearrangement uses TRBV5-8 and TRBJ1-4, with D possibly being TRBD1 (5 bases). V gave up 0 bases and J gave up 5 bases, with 14 bases separating them. There are 16 residues in the CDR3. Germline-derived CDR1 and CDR2 are SGHTS and YDEGEE. CDR3 coding DNA: TGTGCCAGCAGCTTGGAAACAGGAGGAAGGAATGAAAAACTGTTTTTT. It translates to CASSLETGGRNEKLFF. The complete variable domain, with remaining parts taken from reference TRBV5-8 and TRBJ1-4, reads EAGVTQSPTHLIKTRGQQATLRCSPISGHTSVYWYQQALGLGLQFLLWYDEGEERNRGNFPPRFSGRQFPNYSSELNVNALELEDSALYLCASSLETGGRNEKLFFGSGTQLSVL.

V usage is TRBV6-2 or TRBV6-3 and J usage is TRBJ1-6, with 8 bases lining up with TRBD1. CDR1 is MNHEY and CDR2 is SVGEGT in the germline V gene. Germline trimming cut 6 bases from V and 3 bases from J; bases unmatched to any gene: 10. This CDR3 region has 17 residues. CDR3 bases: TGTGCCAGCAGCCCCCCCGGACAGGGACACTATAATTCACCCCTCCACTTT. Its translation: CASSPPGQGHYNSPLHF.

This chain uses TRBV6-2 or TRBV6-3 with TRBJ1-6; 12 nucleotides agree with TRBD1. The CDR3 is 16 residues long. CDR1 MNHEY and CDR2 SVGEGT come from the germline V gene. J lost 7 bases, V lost 6 bases, and 7 bases had no gene match. The CDR3 loop is CASSWGTGGENSPLHF. Written as DNA, the CDR3 is TGTGCCAGCAGCTGGGGGACAGGGGGCGAGAATTCACCCCTCCACTTT.

The rearrangement joins TRBV4-2 to TRBJ1-3, with D possibly being TRBD1 (5 bases). The germline V gene has CDR1 LGHNA and CDR2 YNFKEQ. This CDR3 spans 16 amino acids. V was clipped by 0 bases and J by 1 base, with 10 bases between them. CDR3 protein: CASSQESGLSGNTIYF. As DNA, the CDR3 is TGTGCCAGCAGCCAAGAATCGGGGCTGTCTGGAAACACCATATATTTT.

The chain is built from TRBV29-1 and TRBJ2-3, with a possible D match to TRBD2 (5 bases). Germline values: CDR1 SQVTM, CDR2 ANQGSEA. The CDR3 has 14 residues. Trimming cost V 2 bases and J 6 bases, with 15 bases left between them. The DNA for the CDR3 is TGCAGCGTTGAAAAAGGCTACGGGGTTGATACGCAGTATTTT. This translates into CSVEKGYGVDTQYF.

This clone was seen just once. V usage is TRBV14 and J usage is TRBJ1-1, with TRBD1 identical over 7 bases. With V trimmed by 4 bases and J by 5 bases, 4 bases remained unmatched. CDR3 length equals 13 residues. Germline loops: CDR1 SGHDN, CDR2 FVKESK. The CDR3 loop reads CASSRQGGTEAFF. Written as DNA, the CDR3 is TGTGCCAGCAGCCGACAGGGTGGGACTGAAGCTTTCTTT.

The V gene is TRBV11-2, the J gene TRBJ2-1; D call uncertain. The length of the CDR3 is 11 residues. V was clipped by 2 bases and J by 8 bases, with 4 bases between them. CDR1 SGHAT and CDR2 FQNNGV come from the germline V gene. The CDR3 spells CASSLLDEQFF. The CDR3 DNA follows: TGTGCCAGCAGCTTACTGGATGAGCAGTTCTTC.

V usage is TRBV27 and J usage is TRBJ1-4; possibly TRBD1 for D (5 bases). The V end lost 6 bases, the J end lost 5 bases, and 16 bases lay between the germline ends. The germline gives CDR1 MNHEY, CDR2 SMNVEV (reference sequence). This CDR3 spans 15 amino acids. CDR3 region: CASSQWGGGNEKLFF. Here the CDR3 DNA reads TGTGCCAGCAGCCAATGGGGGGGAGGGAATGAAAAACTGTTTTTT.

This chain connects TRBV4-1 to TRBJ1-4, with 9 nucleotides matching TRBD1. This CDR3 spans 16 amino acids. The V gene's germline CDR1 is MGHRA and CDR2 YSYEKL. V trimming: 2 bases; J trimming: 10 bases; junction bases outside the gene matches: 11. The CDR3 nucleotides read TGCGCCAGCAGCCAACCTCCCCGGGACAGGGTTGGAAAACTGTTTTTT. Its protein product is CASSQPPRDRVGKLFF.

The V and J genes are TRBV24-1 and TRBJ2-1, with 7 bases that match TRBD1. The CDR3 extends over 16 amino acids. Trimming removed 5 bases from V and 5 bases from J; junction bases left unmatched: 11. Germline CDR1 is KGHDR and CDR2 is SFDVKD. The CDR3 region has the DNA TGTGCCACCAGTGTCCGCAGACAGGGTGGGGACAATGAGCAGTTCTTC. It is translated as CATSVRRQGGDNEQFF.

The chain employs TRBV7-9 and TRBJ2-6; maybe TRBD1 (6 bases). Between the trimmed V and J ends, which lost 5 bases and 0 bases, there was a span of 14 bases. Germline-derived CDR1 and CDR2 are SEHNR and FQNEAQ (reference sequence). This CDR3 region has 17 residues. DNA of the CDR3: TGTGCCAGCAGCCCCCGGGACACCCACTCTGGGGCCAACGTCCTGACTTTC. Residues: CASSPRDTHSGANVLTF. Full variable domain (outside the CDR3, taken from reference TRBV7-9 and TRBJ2-6): DTGVSQNPRHKITKRGQNVTFRCDPISEHNRLYWYRQTLGQGPEFLTYFQNEAQLEKSRLLSDRFSAERPKGSFSTLEIQRTEQGDSAMYLCASSPRDTHSGANVLTFGAGSRLTVL.

The J gene is TRBJ1-1, the V gene TRBV30, with unresolved D. The CDR3 loop spans 13 amino acids. Germline values: CDR1 GTSNPN, CDR2 SVGIG (reference sequence). Trimming pared 4 bases from V and 2 bases from J, leaving 11 bases between. The CDR3 DNA reads TGTGCCTGGACAACTCAGATTAACACTGAAGCTTTCTTT. Amino acids: CAWTTQINTEAFF.

The chain combines TRBV5-1 with TRBJ2-1; TRBD1 is a possible D gene (6 bases). The CDR3 has 15 residues. CDR1 is SGHRS, CDR2 YFSETQ, per germline. V lost 3 bases and J 9 bases, leaving 19 bases between the germline ends. CDR3 DNA: TGCGCCAGCAGCTCAGACAGGCCCACGAGGGGTGAGCAGTTCTTC. It specifies CASSSDRPTRGEQFF. Full variable domain (remainder filled in from reference TRBV5-1 and TRBJ2-1): KAGVTQTPRYLIKTRGQQVTLSCSPISGHRSVSWYQQTPGQGLQFLFEYFSETQRNKGNFPGRFSGRQFSNSRSEMNVSTLELGDSALYLCASSSDRPTRGEQFFGPGTRLTVL.

The chain recombines TRBV7-9 with TRBJ1-4, with D maybe TRBD1 (6 bases). V dropped 9 bases and J dropped 8 bases, with 16 bases sitting between them. This CDR3 contains 13 residues. CDR1 is SEHNR, CDR2 FQNEAQ, per germline (reference sequence). This CDR3 is CASTVQGREKLFF. CDR3 nucleotides: TGTGCCAGTACCGTACAGGGACGGGAAAAACTGTTTTTT. The entire variable domain, with the rest obtained from reference TRBV7-9 and TRBJ1-4, is as follows: DTGVSQNPRHKITKRGQNVTFRCDPISEHNRLYWYRQTLGQGPEFLTYFQNEAQLEKSRLLSDRFSAERPKGSFSTLEIQRTEQGDSAMYLCASTVQGREKLFFGSGTQLSVL.